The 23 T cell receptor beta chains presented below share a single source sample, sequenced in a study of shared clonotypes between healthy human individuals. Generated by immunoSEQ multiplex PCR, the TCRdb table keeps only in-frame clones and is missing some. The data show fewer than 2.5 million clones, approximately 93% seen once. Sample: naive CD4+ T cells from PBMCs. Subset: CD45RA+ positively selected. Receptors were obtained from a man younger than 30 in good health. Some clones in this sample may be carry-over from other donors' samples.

Written as DNA, the CDR3 is TGTGCCACCAACACGAGGGGGGGCGGAAACACCATATATTTT. Protein sequence: CATNTRGGGNTIYF. The chain has TRBV28 and TRBJ1-3; D is possibly TRBD1 (6 bases). Per the germline V gene, CDR1 is MDHEN and CDR2 is SYDVKM. V was cut by 10 bases and J by 4 bases, with 17 bases left in between. This CDR3 contains 14 residues.

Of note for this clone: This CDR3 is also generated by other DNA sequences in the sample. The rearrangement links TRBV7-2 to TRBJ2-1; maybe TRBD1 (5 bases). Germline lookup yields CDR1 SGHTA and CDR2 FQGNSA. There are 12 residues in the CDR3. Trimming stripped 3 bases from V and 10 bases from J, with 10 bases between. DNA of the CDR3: TGTGCCAGCAGCTTCCTAAGGGGAGAGCAGTTCTTC. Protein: CASSFLRGEQFF.

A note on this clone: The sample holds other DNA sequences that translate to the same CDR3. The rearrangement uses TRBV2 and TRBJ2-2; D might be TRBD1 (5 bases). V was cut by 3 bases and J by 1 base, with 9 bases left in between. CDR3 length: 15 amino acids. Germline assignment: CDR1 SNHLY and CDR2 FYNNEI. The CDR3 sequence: CASSEQGRNTGELFF. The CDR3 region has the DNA TGTGCCAGCAGTGAGCAGGGAAGGAACACCGGGGAGCTGTTTTTT.

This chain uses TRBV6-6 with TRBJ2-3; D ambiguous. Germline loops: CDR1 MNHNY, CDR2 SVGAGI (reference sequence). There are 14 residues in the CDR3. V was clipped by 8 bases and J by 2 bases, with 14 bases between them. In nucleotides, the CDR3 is TGTGCCAGCTGTGAGGTCGGCTACACAGATACGCAGTATTTT. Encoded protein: CASCEVGYTDTQYF.

The CDR3 spells CASSYSSASGRNEQFF. CDR3 nucleotide sequence: TGTGCCAGCAGTTACTCGAGCGCTAGCGGGCGGAATGAGCAGTTCTTC. The chain joins TRBV6-5 to TRBJ2-1, with TRBD2 identical over 8 bases. The CDR3 sequence is 16 residues long. Trimming cost V 0 bases and J 7 bases; bases outside gene matches: 8. CDR1 and CDR2 (germline): MNHEY, SVGAGI.

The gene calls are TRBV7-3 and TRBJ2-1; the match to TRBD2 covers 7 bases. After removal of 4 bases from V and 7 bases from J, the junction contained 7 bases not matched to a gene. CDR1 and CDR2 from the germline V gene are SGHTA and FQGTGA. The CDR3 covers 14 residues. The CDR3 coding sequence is TGTGCCAGCAGCTACGGACTAGGTGGAAATGAGCAGTTCTTC. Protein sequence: CASSYGLGGNEQFF.

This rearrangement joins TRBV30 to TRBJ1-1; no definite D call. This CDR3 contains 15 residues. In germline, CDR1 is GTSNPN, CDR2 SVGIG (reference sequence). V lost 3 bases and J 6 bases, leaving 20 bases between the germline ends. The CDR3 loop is CAWSTLTARISEAFF. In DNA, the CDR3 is TGTGCCTGGAGCACGTTGACGGCCCGTATATCTGAAGCTTTCTTT. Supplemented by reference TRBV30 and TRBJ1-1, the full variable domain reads SQTIHQWPATLVQPVGSPLSLECTVEGTSNPNLYWYRQAAGRGLQLLFYSVGIGQISSEVPQNLSASRPQDRQFILSSKKLLLSDSGFYLCAWSTLTARISEAFFGQGTRLTVV.

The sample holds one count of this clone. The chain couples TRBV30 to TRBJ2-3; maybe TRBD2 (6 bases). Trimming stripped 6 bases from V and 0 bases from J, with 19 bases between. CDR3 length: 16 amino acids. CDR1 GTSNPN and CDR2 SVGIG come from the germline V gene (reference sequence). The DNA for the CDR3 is TGTGCCTGCCAGGGAGCGGGCCTGCTTAGCACAGATACGCAGTATTTT. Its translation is CACQGAGLLSTDTQYF.

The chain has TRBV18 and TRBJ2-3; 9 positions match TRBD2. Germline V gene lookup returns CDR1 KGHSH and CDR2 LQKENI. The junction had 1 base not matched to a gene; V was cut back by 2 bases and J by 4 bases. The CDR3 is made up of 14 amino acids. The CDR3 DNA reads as TGTGCCAGCTCACCAGGACTAGCGCCAGATACGCAGTATTTT. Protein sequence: CASSPGLAPDTQYF.

The DNA for the CDR3 is TGTGCCTGGAGTGAAAGTTACAATTCACCCCTCCACTTT. Translated: CAWSESYNSPLHF. This chain uses TRBV30 with TRBJ1-6, with D unclear. Germline CDR1 GTSNPN, CDR2 SVGIG (reference sequence). The CDR3 is 13 residues long. V lost 1 base to trimming and J lost 7 bases, with 8 bases between them.

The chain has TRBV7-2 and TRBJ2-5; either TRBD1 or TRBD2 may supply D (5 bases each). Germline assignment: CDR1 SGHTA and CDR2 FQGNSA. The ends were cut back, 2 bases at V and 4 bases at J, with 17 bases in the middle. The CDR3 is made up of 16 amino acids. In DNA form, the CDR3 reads TGTGCCAGCAGCTTATTCGGGACCCGGGTTGGAGAGACCCAGTACTTC. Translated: CASSLFGTRVGETQYF.

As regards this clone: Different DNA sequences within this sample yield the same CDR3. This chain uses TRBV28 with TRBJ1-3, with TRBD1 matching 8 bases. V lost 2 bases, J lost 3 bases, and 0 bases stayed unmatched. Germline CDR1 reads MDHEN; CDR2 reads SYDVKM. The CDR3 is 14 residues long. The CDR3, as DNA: TGTGCCAGCAGTTTAGGGACAGGTGGAAACACCATATATTTT. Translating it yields CASSLGTGGNTIYF.

CDR3 sequence reads: CASSLGRTNTGELFF. CDR3 coding DNA: TGTGCCAGCAGCTTGGGACGAACGAACACCGGGGAGCTGTTTTTT. The chain joins TRBV11-3 to TRBJ2-2; the D gene could be TRBD1 or TRBD2 (5 bases each). The CDR3 is 15 amino acids. Deletions cut 3 bases from V and 0 bases from J, with 8 bases between. Germline V lookup: CDR1 SGHNT, CDR2 YENEEA.

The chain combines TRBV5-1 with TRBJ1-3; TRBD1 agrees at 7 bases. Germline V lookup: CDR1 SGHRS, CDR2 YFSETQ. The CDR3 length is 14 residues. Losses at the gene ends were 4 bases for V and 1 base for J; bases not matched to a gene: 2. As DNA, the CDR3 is TGCGCCAGCAGCGACAGGGAGTCTGGAAACACCATATATTTT. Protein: CASSDRESGNTIYF.

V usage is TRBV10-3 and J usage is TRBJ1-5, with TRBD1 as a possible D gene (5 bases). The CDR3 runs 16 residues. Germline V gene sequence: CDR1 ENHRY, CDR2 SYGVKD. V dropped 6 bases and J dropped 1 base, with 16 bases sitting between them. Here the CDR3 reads CAISQQEVGSNQPQHF. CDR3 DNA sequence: TGTGCCATCAGCCAACAGGAGGTCGGGAGCAATCAGCCCCAGCATTTT.

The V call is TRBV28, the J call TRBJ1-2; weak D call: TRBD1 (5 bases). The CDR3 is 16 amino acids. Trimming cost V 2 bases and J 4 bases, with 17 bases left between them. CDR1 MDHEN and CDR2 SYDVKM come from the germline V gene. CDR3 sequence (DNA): TGTGCCAGCAGTTTAGGAGGGCAGGGTGGAGGCTATGGCTACACCTTC. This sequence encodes CASSLGGQGGGYGYTF.

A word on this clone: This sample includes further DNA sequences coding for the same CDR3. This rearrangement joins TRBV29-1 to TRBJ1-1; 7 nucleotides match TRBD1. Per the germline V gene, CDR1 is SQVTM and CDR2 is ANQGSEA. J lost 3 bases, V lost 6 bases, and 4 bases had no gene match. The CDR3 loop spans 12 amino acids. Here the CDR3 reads CSVNRGDTEAFF. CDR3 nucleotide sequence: TGCAGCGTCAACAGGGGCGACACTGAAGCTTTCTTT.

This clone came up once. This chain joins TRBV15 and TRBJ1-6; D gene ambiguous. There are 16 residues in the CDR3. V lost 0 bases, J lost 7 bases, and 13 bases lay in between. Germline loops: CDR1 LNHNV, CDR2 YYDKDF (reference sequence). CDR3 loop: CATSRDGREVNSPLHF. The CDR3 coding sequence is TGTGCCACCAGCAGAGATGGTAGGGAAGTCAATTCACCCCTCCACTTT.

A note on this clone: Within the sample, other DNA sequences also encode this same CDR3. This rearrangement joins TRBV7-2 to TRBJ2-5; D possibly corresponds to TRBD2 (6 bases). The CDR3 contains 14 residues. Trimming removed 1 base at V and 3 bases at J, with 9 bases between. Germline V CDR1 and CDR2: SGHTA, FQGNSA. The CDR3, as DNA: TGTGCCAGCAGCTTAGTCGGCGGGGAAGAGACCCAGTACTTC. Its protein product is CASSLVGGEETQYF.

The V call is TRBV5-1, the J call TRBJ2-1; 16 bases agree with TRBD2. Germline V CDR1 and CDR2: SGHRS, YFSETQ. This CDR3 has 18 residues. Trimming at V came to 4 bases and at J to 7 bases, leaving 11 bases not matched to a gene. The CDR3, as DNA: TGCGCCAGCAGCAGCTCCGGGACTAGCGGGAGGGCGGTGAATGAGCAGTTCTTC. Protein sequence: CASSSSGTSGRAVNEQFF.

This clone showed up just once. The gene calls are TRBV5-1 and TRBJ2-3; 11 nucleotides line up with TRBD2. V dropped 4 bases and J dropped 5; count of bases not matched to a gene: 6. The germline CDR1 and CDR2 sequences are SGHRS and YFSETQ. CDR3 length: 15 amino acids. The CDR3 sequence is CASSLSGRALDTQYF. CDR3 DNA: TGCGCCAGCAGCCTTAGCGGGAGGGCCCTAGATACGCAGTATTTT.

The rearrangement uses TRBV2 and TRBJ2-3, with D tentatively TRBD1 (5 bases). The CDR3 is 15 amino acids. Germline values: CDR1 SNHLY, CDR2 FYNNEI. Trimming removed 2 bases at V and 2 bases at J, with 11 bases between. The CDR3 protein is CASSEPQGLTDTQYF. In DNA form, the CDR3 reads TGTGCCAGCAGTGAACCCCAGGGTCTCACAGATACGCAGTATTTT.

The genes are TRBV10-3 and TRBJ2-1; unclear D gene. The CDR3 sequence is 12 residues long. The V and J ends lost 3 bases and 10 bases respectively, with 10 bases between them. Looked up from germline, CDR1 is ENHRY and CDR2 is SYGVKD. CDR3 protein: CAISEIEREQFF. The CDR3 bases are TGTGCCATCAGTGAAATCGAAAGGGAGCAGTTCTTC.